The following is a TCR beta chain sequence with its context. Its antigen specificity is not known. The data originate from a study of monozygotic twins with inflammatory bowel disease (dated by TCRdb to the late 2010s). Study-wide context: A total of some 28 monozygotic twin pairs were included in the full study, comprising nine German pairs (four IBD-concordant, five IBD-discordant) and 19 IBD-discordant Danish pairs. The search for disease-associated traits relied mainly on comparing IBD patients with their genetically identical healthy co-twins within discordant pairs. Each individual had, on average, about 151 000 unique TCRalpha sequences and 181 000 unique TCRbeta sequences available for analysis. What the authors observed across the whole study: TCRbeta repertoire diversity, by inverse Simpson index, was decreased in IBD patients compared with their healthy co-twins. The analysis was unable to tell different T cell subtypes apart. Fewer clonotypes were shared with other individuals by IBD patients than by healthy twins, most markedly in patients showing signs of disease activity. No single strong signal or clonotype linked to IBD turned up in the results, so the idea that one exists was not supported. Background noise and inter-individual variability may have been introduced into the repertoires by the differing immunosuppressive treatments among patients. Repertoire similarity did not differ between concordant and discordant twins, which could be due to limited statistical power.

Libraries were built with 5' RACE. Preparation of each TCR library used approximately 3,200 ng of total RNA. For each sample, cDNA synthesis with SMARTScribe reverse transcriptase was split into eight separate reactions. During cDNA synthesis, unique molecular identifiers containing a 6-nucleotide sample barcode were introduced by template switching. Amplification of TCRalpha and TCRbeta cDNA involved two nested PCRs of approximately 16 and 10 cycles, and each PCR was followed by bead purification. Before amplification, the cDNA was treated with uracil DNA-glycosylase and purified using the QIAquick PCR purification kit. The second PCR added Illumina TruSeq-compatible adapters along with sample-specific barcodes. TapeStation and Qubit were used to check library quality and concentration, and 5 to 6.5 ng of each library was pooled. Pooled libraries were sequenced on an Illumina HiSeq2500 single-index Rapid Run with 2 x 100 bp reads and custom sequencing primers. Per the source publication's procedure: UMI-based consensus assembly with MiGEC version 1.2.6 was used to correct PCR and sequencing errors. MiXCR version 2.1.1 was used for V(D)J alignment, clonotype assembly and CDR3 extraction. To normalise gene usage, clonotype sharing and MAIT/NKT TCR abundance, the analysis used the top 1000, 10 000 and 20 000 clonotypes per sample. After downsampling to 27 000 UMIs, diversity was calculated as the inverse Simpson index using the vegan R package. Statistical testing used paired Mann-Whitney U tests on the discordant twin pairs and applied Benjamini-Hochberg correction for multiple testing. TCRdb reprocessed the reads, reporting each CDR3 protein sequence once and no DNA. The V and J calls here are based on TCRdb, not the publication. The record for this sample contains some 190,000 distinct CDR3 sequences. The ten largest make up 7.7% of the sample.

From each donor, an approximately 2.5 ml peripheral blood sample was collected into PAXgene tubes and kept at -80 degrees C. Without any T cell sorting, total RNA was extracted from whole blood using the PAXgene blood miRNA kit on an automated QIAcube. Peripheral blood from monozygotic twin pairs, either concordant or discordant for inflammatory bowel disease, underwent deep TCRalpha and TCRbeta repertoire profiling that used unique molecular barcoding. Smoking habits were recorded for all twin pairs, and individuals were classified as current, former or never smokers. CDR1 and CDR2 (SQVTM, ANQGSEA) derive from the germline V gene. Taken from cysteine to phenylalanine, the CDR3 has 14 residues. Only the protein sequence is given.

The sequence was collected from a human donor with ulcerative colitis or Crohn's disease, or a healthy co-twin of an affected twin (not recorded which). The V and J segments used are TRBV29-1 and TRBJ1-2. The sequencing sample was made of blood. The CDR3 amino acid sequence is: CSVDRINVNYGYTF.